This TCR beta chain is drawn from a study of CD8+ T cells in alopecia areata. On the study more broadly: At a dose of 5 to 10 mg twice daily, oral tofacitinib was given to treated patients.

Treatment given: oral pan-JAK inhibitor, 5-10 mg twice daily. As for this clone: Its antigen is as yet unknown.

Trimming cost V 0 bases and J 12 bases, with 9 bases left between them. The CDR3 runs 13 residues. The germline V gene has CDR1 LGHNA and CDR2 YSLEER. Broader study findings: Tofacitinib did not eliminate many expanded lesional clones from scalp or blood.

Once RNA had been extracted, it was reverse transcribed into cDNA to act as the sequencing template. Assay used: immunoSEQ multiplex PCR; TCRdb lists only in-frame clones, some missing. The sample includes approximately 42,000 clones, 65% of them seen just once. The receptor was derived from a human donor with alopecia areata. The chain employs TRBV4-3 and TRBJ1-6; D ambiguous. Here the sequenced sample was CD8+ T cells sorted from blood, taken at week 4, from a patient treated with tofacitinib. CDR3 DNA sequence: TGCGCCAGCAGCCAAGATGGTAGCCGACCCCTCCACTTT. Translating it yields CASSQDGSRPLHF.